The clone carrying this T cell receptor beta chain was counted only a few times. Its antigen is unidentified. CD4+ T cells from unexposed donors were obtained before the COVID-19 pandemic (2011-2018). CD4+ T cells were isolated from the cells after around 9 days of culture. Trimming removed 1 base at V and 7 bases at J, with 17 bases between. The CDR3 extends over 16 amino acids. The germline V gene encodes CDR1 MGHRA and CDR2 YSYEKL. The data were taken from a study of CD4 T cells in relation to SARS-CoV-2 and coronaviruses. Libraries were prepared by immunoSEQ multiplex PCR; TCRdb keeps only in-frame clonotypes and omits some of them. The sample holds about 22,000 clones, around 77% seen once.

The chain uses TRBV4-1 and TRBJ1-5, with D maybe TRBD1 (6 bases). The specimen sequenced was CD4+ T cells from PBMCs, cultured in vitro. The TCR was taken from a human donor in good health. The CDR3 DNA is TGCGCCAGCAGCCAAGGGGCGTGGGGGCTTGGACAGCCCCAGCATTTT. It translates to CASSQGAWGLGQPQHF.